A selection of T cell receptor beta chains follows, all from one sample in a study of Graves' ophthalmopathy and Graves' hyperthyroidism. TCRdb reprocessed the multiplex PCR reads with MiXCR, giving one entry per CDR3 protein. The table includes roughly 420,000 distinct CDR3 sequences, roughly 20% detected once. Input material: peripheral blood. The receptor set was obtained from a woman aged 18-30 years with stable Graves' hyperthyroidism. CDR3s include the opening cysteine and the closing phenylalanine or tryptophan. The D gene is left open where the match is weak. Size values are once, few and many counts, or a class for expanded clones, and some rows have none.

size: many
D: TRBD2
V: TRBV7-2
J: TRBJ2-7
CDR3: CASSFTSGNYEQYF
DNA: TGTGCCAGCAGCTTTACTAGCGGGAACTACGAGCAGTACTTC

size: many
D: .
V: TRBV12-3/TRBV12-4
J: TRBJ2-2
CDR3: CASSPQWGVDTGELFF
DNA: TGTGCCAGCAGTCCCCAATGGGGGGTCGACACCGGGGAGCTGTTTTTT

size: many
D: TRBD1
V: TRBV15
J: TRBJ1-5
CDR3: CATSKRQGEAQPQHF
DNA: TGTGCCACCAGCAAGAGACAGGGGGAGGCTCAGCCCCAGCATTTT

size: many
D: .
V: TRBV19
J: TRBJ2-6
CDR3: CASAISSSGANVLTF
DNA: TGTGCCAGCGCCATTAGCAGCTCTGGGGCCAACGTCCTGACTTTC

size: many
D: .
V: TRBV20-1
J: TRBJ1-6
CDR3: CSASSSYNSPLHF
DNA: TGCAGTGCTAGCAGCTCCTATAATTCACCCCTCCACTTT

size: many
D: .
V: TRBV5-1
J: TRBJ1-1
CDR3: CASSLGAGNLNTEAFF
DNA: TGCGCCAGCAGCTTGGGGGCAGGGAACCTCAACACTGAAGCTTTCTTT

size: many
D: TRBD1
V: TRBV12-3/TRBV12-4
J: TRBJ1-1
CDR3: CASSPGQLMNTEAFF
DNA: TGTGCCAGCAGTCCGGGACAGTTGATGAACACTGAAGCTTTCTTT

size: .
D: TRBD2
V: TRBV6-1
J: TRBJ2-2
CDR3: CASSELAGGTNTGELFF
DNA: TGTGCCAGCAGTGAATTAGCGGGAGGAACGAACACCGGGGAGCTGTTTTTT

size: .
D: .
V: TRBV2
J: TRBJ1-5
CDR3: CASSEGGGKGQPQHF
DNA: TGTGCCAGCAGTGAAGGGGGGGGAAAGGGTCAGCCCCAGCATTTT

size: .
D: .
V: TRBV30
J: TRBJ2-7
CDR3: CAWKQNTYEQYF
DNA: TGTGCCTGGAAACAGAATACATACGAGCAGTACTTC

size: once
D: TRBD1
V: TRBV6-1
J: TRBJ2-7
CDR3: CASRPGQGKGYEQYF
DNA: TGTGCCAGCAGACCCGGACAGGGGAAGGGGTACGAGCAGTACTTC

size: many
D: TRBD1
V: TRBV10-3
J: TRBJ1-5
CDR3: CAISGDRGSNQPQHF
DNA: TGTGCCATCAGTGGGGACAGGGGTAGCAATCAGCCCCAGCATTTT

size: few
D: .
V: TRBV12-3/TRBV12-4
J: TRBJ1-1
CDR3: CASNQGFGWDTEAFF
DNA: TGTGCCAGCAATCAGGGGTTTGGGTGGGACACTGAAGCTTTCTTT

size: .
D: .
V: TRBV19
J: TRBJ2-7
CDR3: CASSMAGGASYEQYF
DNA: TGTGCCAGTAGTATGGCGGGTGGTGCGTCGTACGAGCAGTACTTC

size: many
D: TRBD1
V: TRBV2
J: TRBJ2-2
CDR3: CASGDRAYSGELFF
DNA: TGTGCCAGCGGGGACAGGGCCTATTCCGGGGAGCTGTTTTTT

size: many
D: .
V: TRBV6-2/TRBV6-3
J: TRBJ2-7
CDR3: CASSSPTTGKAYEQYF
DNA: TGTGCCAGCAGTTCCCCAACTACGGGAAAAGCCTACGAGCAGTACTTC

size: many
D: .
V: TRBV12-3/TRBV12-4
J: TRBJ1-1
CDR3: CASSFAGYGNTEAFF
DNA: TGTGCCAGCAGTTTTGCAGGGTATGGGAACACTGAAGCTTTCTTT

size: .
D: .
V: TRBV7-2
J: TRBJ2-7
CDR3: CASSSLTYEEQYF
DNA: TGTGCCAGCAGCTCTTTGACCTACGAAGAGCAGTACTTC